A selection of T cell receptor beta chains follows, all from one sample in a study of shared clonotypes between healthy human individuals. The repertoire was sequenced with immunoSEQ multiplex PCR; TCRdb's copy has only in-frame clones and lacks some. This sample yields about 460,000 clones, of which approximately 80% are seen a single time; around 12% belongs to the top ten. Sequencing was performed on PBMCs. These receptors were obtained from a middle-aged woman in good health. Some clones in this sample may be carry-over from other donors' samples. The CDR3 runs from the conserved cysteine through the conserved F or W. A D gene is named only where the DNA matches it firmly. Size values are once, few and many counts, or a class for expanded clones, and some rows have none.

J | D | V | size | CDR3 | DNA
TRBJ2-5 | TRBD2 | TRBV29-1 | - | CSVGLAGRQETQYF | TGCAGCGTTGGACTAGCGGGACGCCAAGAGACCCAGTACTTC
TRBJ1-5 | - | TRBV4-1 | - | CASSQERDQPQHF | TGCGCCAGCAGCCAAGAGCGGGACCAGCCCCAGCATTTT
TRBJ2-7 | - | TRBV27 | many | CASSFQDRLYEQYF | TGTGCCAGCAGTTTCCAGGACAGACTATACGAGCAGTACTTC
TRBJ2-7 | TRBD2 | TRBV18 | - | CASSRTSETQYF | TGTGCCAGCTCAAGGACTAGCGAGACGCAGTACTTC
TRBJ2-7 | - | TRBV9 | - | CASSVDGRRTGEQYF | TGTGCCAGCAGCGTAGATGGGCGGAGAACGGGCGAGCAGTACTTC
TRBJ1-3 | TRBD1 | TRBV29-1 | - | CSVTATRDRGLSGNTIYF | TGCAGCGTAACCGCGACTAGGGACAGGGGACTCTCTGGAAACACCATATATTTT
TRBJ2-1 | TRBD1 | TRBV28 | once | CASSPDRSDEQFF | TGTGCCAGCAGCCCGGACAGGTCGGATGAGCAGTTCTTC
TRBJ2-7 | TRBD2 | TRBV6-1 | few | CASSGTSGSYEQYF | TGTGCCAGCAGTGGGACTAGCGGTTCCTACGAGCAGTACTTC
TRBJ2-2 | - | TRBV7-9 | few | CASSLGGNTGELFF | TGTGCCAGCAGCTTAGGGGGTAACACCGGGGAGCTGTTTTTT
TRBJ2-7 | TRBD1 | TRBV28 | - | CASSNRGENEQYF | TGTGCCAGCAGTAACAGGGGGGAAAACGAGCAGTACTTC
TRBJ1-1 | TRBD1 | TRBV5-6 | - | CASSLETGRGWNTEAFF | TGTGCCAGCAGCTTGGAGACAGGGAGAGGTTGGAACACTGAAGCTTTCTTT
TRBJ1-1 | - | TRBV2 | - | CASSYSSMNTEAFF | TGTGCCAGCAGTTACAGCTCCATGAACACTGAAGCTTTCTTT
TRBJ2-7 | - | TRBV29-1 | - | CSAGDGTYEQYF | TGCAGCGCCGGGGACGGAACCTACGAGCAGTACTTC
TRBJ2-1 | - | TRBV7-7 | - | CASSPGTSNYNEQFF | TGTGCCAGCAGCCCGGGCACTAGTAACTACAATGAGCAGTTCTTC
TRBJ1-2 | - | TRBV28 | - | CASSVNYGYTF | TGTGCCAGTTCAGTGAACTATGGCTACACCTTC
TRBJ2-1 | - | TRBV28 | once | CASRRGWSYNEQFF | TGTGCCAGCAGGAGGGGGTGGTCCTACAATGAGCAGTTCTTC
TRBJ2-1 | - | TRBV6-5 | - | CASSYWGAGPHNEQFF | TGTGCCAGCAGCTACTGGGGGGCAGGGCCGCACAATGAGCAGTTCTTC
TRBJ1-2 | - | TRBV28 | - | CASRHTSQGSDGYTF | TGTGCCAGCAGGCATACTTCACAGGGAAGCGATGGCTACACCTTC
TRBJ1-4 | TRBD1 | TRBV6-6 | - | CASSGQVNEKLFF | TGTGCCAGCAGTGGACAGGTTAATGAAAAACTGTTTTTT
TRBJ2-1 | TRBD2 | TRBV5-1 | many | CASSREGGSYNEQFF | TGCGCCAGCAGTCGGGAGGGAGGATCCTACAATGAGCAGTTCTTC
TRBJ1-4 | TRBD1 | TRBV7-2 | - | CASSSDRVQFF | TGTGCCAGCAGCTCGGACAGGGTCCAGTTTTTT
TRBJ1-1 | - | TRBV29-1 | few | CSAATNRGTEAFF | TGCAGCGCAGCAACCAATCGAGGGACTGAAGCTTTCTTT
TRBJ1-4 | - | TRBV6-5 | many | CASSYSGEKLFF | TGTGCCAGCAGTTACTCGGGGGAAAAACTGTTTTTT
TRBJ2-5 | TRBD2 | TRBV28 | - | CASSRSGRETQYF | TGTGCCAGCAGTAGGAGCGGGAGGGAGACCCAGTACTTC
TRBJ2-2 | - | TRBV5-7 | once | CASSPWRDDTGELFF | TGTGCCAGCAGCCCCTGGAGGGACGACACCGGGGAGCTGTTTTTT
TRBJ1-4 | TRBD1 | TRBV6-5 | - | CASSFQGTGNEKLFF | TGTGCCAGCAGTTTCCAAGGGACAGGGAACGAAAAACTGTTTTTT
TRBJ1-5 | - | TRBV10-3 | - | CAISEDMSNQPQHF | TGTGCCATCAGTGAAGACATGAGCAATCAGCCCCAGCATTTC
TRBJ2-3 | - | TRBV18 | - | CASSPTRDTQYF | TGTGCCAGCTCACCGACTAGAGATACGCAGTATTTT
TRBJ2-7 | TRBD2 | TRBV7-2 | few | CASSKGLADYEQYF | TGTGCCAGCAGTAAAGGACTAGCGGACTACGAGCAGTACTTC
TRBJ2-1 | TRBD2 | TRBV2 | - | CASSDSGVFLAGAGRFF | TGTGCCAGCAGTGATTCAGGAGTGTTTCTAGCGGGAGCGGGGCGGTTCTTC
TRBJ2-7 | - | TRBV5-6 | - | CASSPHARLPYEQYF | TGTGCCAGCAGCCCCCACGCTCGGCTTCCCTACGAGCAGTACTTC
TRBJ1-5 | - | TRBV5-1 | once | CASSLDGGWNQPQHF | TGCGCCAGCAGCTTGGACGGGGGCTGGAATCAGCCCCAGCATTTT
TRBJ2-2 | - | TRBV25-1 | few | CASSEETGELFF | TGTGCCAGCAGTGAGGAAACCGGGGAGCTGTTTTTT
TRBJ1-2 | - | TRBV5-1 | - | CASSLAGQRWAIGYTF | TGCGCCAGCAGCTTGGCAGGACAGAGATGGGCTATTGGCTACACCTTC
TRBJ2-7 | - | TRBV5-4 | - | CASSAAGQIYEQYF | TGTGCCAGCAGCGCGGCGGGACAGATCTACGAGCAGTACTTC
TRBJ2-4 | TRBD1 | TRBV19 | once | CASSPRQGGDIQYF | TGTGCCAGTAGTCCGCGACAGGGGGGAGACATTCAGTACTTC